The rows below give T cell receptor beta chains drawn from one sample of a study of OX40 agonist ivuxolimab in advanced cancers. Using immunoSEQ multiplex PCR, the repertoire was profiled, and TCRdb retains in-frame clones only, with some absent. The sample contains some 150,000 clones, about 93% of which appear only once. Sequenced here: CD4+ or CD8+ T cells sorted from blood, sampled in a trial of the OX40 agonist ivuxolimab. These receptors were obtained from an adult with an advanced solid tumor such as melanoma, head and neck, liver or kidney cancer. Both conserved end residues are part of each CDR3. Fields, in order: clone size, D gene, V gene, J gene, CDR3 protein, CDR3 DNA. A D gene is named only where the DNA matches it firmly. Size is stated for part of the rows, as once, few or many counts, or as a class when the clone is expanded.

clone_size: NA; d_call: NA; v_call: TRBV28; j_call: TRBJ2-7; cdr3_aa: CASSPRTVWEQYF; cdr3_nt: TGTGCCAGCAGTCCCCGGACAGTCTGGGAGCAGTACTTC
clone_size: NA; d_call: NA; v_call: TRBV29-1; j_call: TRBJ2-5; cdr3_aa: CSVGNRQETQYF; cdr3_nt: TGCAGCGTTGGTAACAGACAAGAGACCCAGTACTTC
clone_size: NA; d_call: TRBD2; v_call: TRBV5-1; j_call: TRBJ2-3; cdr3_aa: CASSLLTLAGGRGGDTQYF; cdr3_nt: TGCGCCAGCAGCTTATTAACTCTAGCGGGAGGGCGCGGTGGCGATACGCAGTATTTT
clone_size: once; d_call: TRBD1; v_call: TRBV19; j_call: TRBJ1-4; cdr3_aa: CASSFIGQGNEKLFF; cdr3_nt: TGTGCCAGTAGTTTTATTGGACAGGGGAATGAAAAACTGTTTTTT
clone_size: NA; d_call: NA; v_call: TRBV6-5; j_call: TRBJ2-2; cdr3_aa: CASSHPGTYTGELFF; cdr3_nt: TGTGCCAGCAGTCATCCCGGGACCTACACCGGGGAGCTGTTTTTT
clone_size: NA; d_call: NA; v_call: TRBV5-5; j_call: TRBJ1-2; cdr3_aa: CASSMGGNLNYGYTF; cdr3_nt: TGTGCCAGCTCAATGGGAGGGAATCTTAACTATGGCTACACCTTC
clone_size: NA; d_call: TRBD1; v_call: TRBV5-5; j_call: TRBJ1-2; cdr3_aa: CASKGGQGNYGYTF; cdr3_nt: TGTGCCAGCAAGGGGGGACAGGGAAACTATGGCTACACCTTC
clone_size: NA; d_call: NA; v_call: TRBV6-1; j_call: TRBJ1-3; cdr3_aa: CASSEDFGNTIYF; cdr3_nt: TGTGCCAGCAGTGAAGATTTCGGAAACACCATATATTTT
clone_size: once; d_call: TRBD2; v_call: TRBV15; j_call: TRBJ2-3; cdr3_aa: CATSRGDYLGTDTQYF; cdr3_nt: TGTGCCACCAGCAGAGGGGACTATCTAGGTACAGATACGCAGTATTTT
clone_size: NA; d_call: NA; v_call: TRBV6-5; j_call: TRBJ2-3; cdr3_aa: CASSSPRTTDTQYF; cdr3_nt: TGTGCCAGCAGTTCCCCTCGCACCACAGATACGCAGTATTTT
clone_size: NA; d_call: NA; v_call: TRBV6-5; j_call: TRBJ1-2; cdr3_aa: CASSFQEGTYGYTF; cdr3_nt: TGTGCCAGCAGTTTTCAGGAGGGGACCTATGGCTACACCTTC
clone_size: NA; d_call: NA; v_call: TRBV9; j_call: TRBJ1-3; cdr3_aa: CASSGQYGNTIYF; cdr3_nt: TGTGCCAGCAGCGGACAGTACGGAAACACCATATATTTT
clone_size: NA; d_call: NA; v_call: TRBV7-2; j_call: TRBJ2-2; cdr3_aa: CASSPWKTGELFF; cdr3_nt: TGTGCCAGCAGCCCCTGGAAAACCGGGGAGCTGTTTTTT
clone_size: NA; d_call: NA; v_call: TRBV28; j_call: TRBJ2-3; cdr3_aa: CASSRPGVYPTDTQYF; cdr3_nt: TGTGCCAGCAGTCGACCAGGGGTCTACCCCACAGATACGCAGTATTTT
clone_size: NA; d_call: NA; v_call: TRBV6-6; j_call: TRBJ1-1; cdr3_aa: CASSYSPVVNTEAFF; cdr3_nt: TGTGCCAGCAGTTATAGTCCGGTTGTGAACACTGAAGCTTTCTTT
clone_size: NA; d_call: TRBD1; v_call: TRBV6-5; j_call: TRBJ2-3; cdr3_aa: CASSPLTGADTQYF; cdr3_nt: TGTGCCAGCAGTCCCCTTACAGGGGCAGATACGCAGTATTTT
clone_size: NA; d_call: NA; v_call: TRBV28; j_call: TRBJ1-1; cdr3_aa: CASMGSDVMNTEAFF; cdr3_nt: TGTGCCAGCATGGGCAGCGACGTTATGAACACTGAAGCTTTCTTT
clone_size: few; d_call: NA; v_call: TRBV27; j_call: TRBJ1-1; cdr3_aa: CASSFRQNTEAFF; cdr3_nt: TGTGCCAGCAGTTTTAGACAGAACACTGAAGCTTTCTTT